This is a list of T cell receptor beta chains from one sample in a study of cytomegalovirus exposure and HLA in healthy donors. Sequencing used immunoSEQ multiplex PCR; TCRdb keeps in-frame clones, though not all of them. The table records about 180,000 clones, roughly 80% of them present only once. The sequencing sample was made of PBMCs. Receptor source: a girl under 18 in good health and CMV-seropositive. The CDR3 runs from the conserved cysteine through the conserved F or W. Fields, in order: V gene, D gene, J gene, CDR3 protein. D genes are given only for firm matches.

>TRBV7-3|.|TRBJ1-2
CASSPPGTIGGYTF
>TRBV2|.|TRBJ2-1
CASRLHNEQFF
>TRBV27|.|TRBJ2-7
CASSRRGAYEQYF
>TRBV27|.|TRBJ2-1
CASARGRYHNEQFF
>TRBV6-6|TRBD1|TRBJ2-3
CASNIDRGTDTQYF
>TRBV6-5|TRBD2|TRBJ2-5
CASSHDGGRAETQYF
>TRBV19|TRBD2|TRBJ2-3
CASSIQAGGLDTQYF
>TRBV5-6|TRBD2|TRBJ2-2
CASSLFGTSGSIYTGELFF
>TRBV19|TRBD2|TRBJ2-7
CASSIVTSGRREQYF
>TRBV29-1|.|TRBJ2-5
CSVPGPAGQETQYF
>TRBV7-9|.|TRBJ2-1
CASSLTRDEQFF
>TRBV11-3|TRBD2|TRBJ2-7
CASSWTRESEQYF
>TRBV15|.|TRBJ1-1
CATSQGGGSWTEAFF
>TRBV21-1|.|TRBJ1-1
CANGRRNTEAFF
>TRBV6-5|TRBD2|TRBJ2-5
CASSYQLAGRETQYF
>TRBV10-2|TRBD2|TRBJ2-2
CASSEKRDNTGELFF